This T cell receptor beta chain originates from a study of T-cell reconstitution after alpha-beta-depleted transplantation in children. The V gene's germline CDR1 is LGHNA and CDR2 YNFKEQ. Between the trimmed V and J ends, which lost 1 base and 6 bases, there was a span of 14 bases. This CDR3 comprises 15 residues. Preparing the TCRbeta library involved the use of unique molecular identifiers. TCRdb reprocessed the PCR reads via MiXCR and lists one record per CDR3 protein. Seen here are hundreds of thousands of distinct CDR3 sequences, approximately 19% observed once, and the top ten hold about two fifths.

The TCR was taken from a male patient aged 2 to 9 who had a stem cell transplant for acute lymphoblastic leukemia, so the T cells may come from the graft donor. Source: PBMCs, mostly from graft donor cells, taken 360 days after TCRalphabeta/CD19-depleted stem cell transplant. This chain links TRBV4-2 with TRBJ2-3; maybe TRBD1 (6 bases). The CDR3 is CASSQARLGGDTQYF. As DNA, the CDR3 is TGTGCCAGCAGCCAAGCCCGGTTAGGGGGTGATACGCAGTATTTT.